A selection of T cell receptor beta chains follows, all from one sample in a study of T cell responses to AZD1222 COVID-19 vaccine. Clones were read by immunoSEQ multiplex PCR, and TCRdb kept only the in-frame ones, dropping some. The top ten hold approximately 4% of the sample, which has about 140,000 clones, 84% seen once. Sequenced here: peripheral blood, sampled on day 0 of AZD1222 vaccination. The source is an adult in good health. Each CDR3 is given with its conserved first and last residue. A D gene is named only where the DNA matches it firmly. Rows may omit the clone size; those that give it use once, few, many or a size class.

>TRBV29-1|TRBJ1-1|.|.
CSVVPQNTEAFF
TGCAGCGTAGTACCGCAGAACACTGAAGCTTTCTTT
>TRBV5-4|TRBJ2-7|.|TRBD1
CASSRGQDGEQYF
TGTGCCAGCAGCCGGGGACAGGATGGCGAGCAGTACTTC
>TRBV11-3|TRBJ2-6|.|TRBD1
CASSLDRGPGQGDSGANVLTF
TGTGCCAGCAGCTTAGATCGGGGCCCCGGACAGGGGGACTCTGGGGCCAACGTCCTGACTTTC
>TRBV7-9|TRBJ2-7|once|.
CASSPTGATYVDEQYF
TGTGCCAGCAGCCCTACGGGGGCGACCTACGTCGACGAGCAGTACTTC
>TRBV28|TRBJ1-4|.|TRBD1
CASIRTGEEKLFF
TGTGCCAGCATCCGGACAGGGGAGGAAAAACTGTTTTTT
>TRBV28|TRBJ1-5|.|.
CASSLLETSNQPQHF
TGTGCCAGCAGTCTACTCGAGACCAGCAATCAGCCCCAGCATTTT
>TRBV11-2|TRBJ1-1|.|.
CASSWRFPQRGTEAFF
TGTGCCAGCAGCTGGAGGTTTCCCCAACGGGGGACTGAAGCTTTCTTT
>TRBV7-3|TRBJ2-6|.|TRBD1
CASSSGQGHVLTF
TGTGCCAGCAGCTCGGGACAGGGACACGTCCTGACTTTC
>TRBV9|TRBJ2-1|.|.
CASSKADEQFF
TGTGCCAGCAGCAAGGCCGATGAGCAGTTCTTC
>TRBV2|TRBJ1-1|.|TRBD1
CASSTPDREGTEAFF
TGTGCCAGCAGTACCCCGGACAGGGAGGGGACTGAAGCTTTCTTT
>TRBV28|TRBJ2-5|medium-sized|.
CASSLVPVETQYF
TGTGCCAGCAGTTTGGTCCCCGTAGAGACCCAGTACTTC
>TRBV7-9|TRBJ1-6|.|.
CASSLDTSPLHF
TGTGCCAGCAGCTTAGATACTTCACCCCTCCACTTT
>TRBV28|TRBJ2-6|once|.
CASSSTAFSGANVLTF
TGTGCCAGCAGTTCAACAGCGTTCTCTGGGGCCAACGTCCTGACTTTC
>TRBV6-5|TRBJ1-5|.|.
CASGRDHNQPQHF
TGTGCCAGCGGCCGGGACCACAATCAGCCCCAGCATTTT